The 3 T cell receptor beta chains in this list originate from one sample, sequenced in a study of T cell repertoires in cytomegalovirus infection. In TCRdb, the reads were re-called with MiXCR into one record per CDR3 protein. The table has some 700,000 distinct CDR3 sequences, 35% seen once. Sequenced: PBMCs. The origin of the receptors is a human donor in good health (CMV status not recorded). Some clones in this sample may be carry-over from other donors' samples.

As regards this clonotype: This may come from a read error, since a much larger clone is one base off. V and J are TRBV27 and TRBJ1-2; D is unclear. The CDR3 runs to 10 residues. Germline CDR1 reads MNHEY; CDR2 reads SMNVEV (reference sequence). Trimming stripped 3 bases from V and 6 bases from J, with 2 bases between. CDR3 in DNA: TGTGCCAGCAGTTTTGATGGCTACACCTTC. It codes for CASSFDGYTF.

The genes are TRBV7-2 and TRBJ1-2, with TRBD1 matching 7 bases. Germline V gene data show CDR1 as SGHTA and CDR2 as FQGNSA. The CDR3 consists of 13 residues. DNA of the CDR3: TGTGCAAGAAGCGAGGACAGGCTCTATGGCTACACCTTC. Its protein product is CARSEDRLYGYTF. Drawing the rest from reference TRBV7-2 and TRBJ1-2, the complete variable domain is GAGVSQSPSNKVTEKGKDVELRCDPISGHTALYWYRQSLGQGLEFLIYFQGNSAPDKSGLPSDRFSAERTGGSVSTLTIQRTQQEDSAVYLCARSEDRLYGYTFGSGTRLTVV.

Here the CDR3 reads CASSYQRRTRAFTDTQYF. Written as DNA, the CDR3 is TGTGCCAGCAGTTACCAAAGAAGGACTAGGGCCTTCACAGATACGCAGTATTTT. The J gene is TRBJ2-3, the V gene TRBV6-2 or TRBV6-3; 7 nucleotides line up with TRBD2. Germline CDR1 is MNHEY and CDR2 is SVGEGT. The CDR3 is made up of 18 amino acids. V gave up 2 bases and J gave up 2 bases; unmatched junction bases: 13.